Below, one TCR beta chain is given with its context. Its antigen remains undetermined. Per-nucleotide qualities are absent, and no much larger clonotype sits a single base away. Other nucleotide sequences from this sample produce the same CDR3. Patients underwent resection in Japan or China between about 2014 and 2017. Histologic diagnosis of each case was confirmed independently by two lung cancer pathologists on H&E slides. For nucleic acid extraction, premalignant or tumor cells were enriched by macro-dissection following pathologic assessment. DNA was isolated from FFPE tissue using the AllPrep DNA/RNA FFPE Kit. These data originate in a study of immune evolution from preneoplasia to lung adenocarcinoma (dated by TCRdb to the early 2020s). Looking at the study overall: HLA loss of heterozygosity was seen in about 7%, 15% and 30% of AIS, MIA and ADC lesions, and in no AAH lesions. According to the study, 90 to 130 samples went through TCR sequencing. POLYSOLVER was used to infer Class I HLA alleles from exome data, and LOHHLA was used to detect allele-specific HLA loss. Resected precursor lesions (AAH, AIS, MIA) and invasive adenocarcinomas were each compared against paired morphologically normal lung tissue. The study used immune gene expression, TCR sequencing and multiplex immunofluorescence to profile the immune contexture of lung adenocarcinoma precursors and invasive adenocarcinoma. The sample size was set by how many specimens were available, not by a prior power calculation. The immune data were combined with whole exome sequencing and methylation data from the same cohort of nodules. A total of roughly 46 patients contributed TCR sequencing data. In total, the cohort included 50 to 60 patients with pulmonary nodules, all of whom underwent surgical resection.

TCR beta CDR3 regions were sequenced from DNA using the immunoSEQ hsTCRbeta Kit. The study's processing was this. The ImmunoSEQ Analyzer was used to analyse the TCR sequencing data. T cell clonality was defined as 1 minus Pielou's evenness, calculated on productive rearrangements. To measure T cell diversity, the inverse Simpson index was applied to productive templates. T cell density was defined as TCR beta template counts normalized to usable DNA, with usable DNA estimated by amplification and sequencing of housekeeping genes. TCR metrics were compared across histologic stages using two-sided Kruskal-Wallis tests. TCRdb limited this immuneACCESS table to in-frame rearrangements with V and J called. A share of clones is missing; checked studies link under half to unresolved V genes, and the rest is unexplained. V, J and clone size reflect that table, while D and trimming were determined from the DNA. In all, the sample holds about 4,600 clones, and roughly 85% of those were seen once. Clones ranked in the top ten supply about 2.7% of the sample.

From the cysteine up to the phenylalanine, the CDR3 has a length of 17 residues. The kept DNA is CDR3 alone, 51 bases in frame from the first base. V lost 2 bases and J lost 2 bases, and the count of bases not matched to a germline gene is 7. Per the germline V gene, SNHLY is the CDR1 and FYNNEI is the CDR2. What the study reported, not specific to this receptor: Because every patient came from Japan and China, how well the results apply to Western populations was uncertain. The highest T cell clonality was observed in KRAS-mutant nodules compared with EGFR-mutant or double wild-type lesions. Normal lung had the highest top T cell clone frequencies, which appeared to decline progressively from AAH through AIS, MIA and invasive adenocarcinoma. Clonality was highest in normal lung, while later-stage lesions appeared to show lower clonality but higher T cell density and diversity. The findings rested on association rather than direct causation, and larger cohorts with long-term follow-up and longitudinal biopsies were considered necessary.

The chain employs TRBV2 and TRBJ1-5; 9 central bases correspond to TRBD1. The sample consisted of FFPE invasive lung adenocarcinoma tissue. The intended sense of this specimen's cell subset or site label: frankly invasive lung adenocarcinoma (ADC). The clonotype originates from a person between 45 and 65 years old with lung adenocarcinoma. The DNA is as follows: TGTGCCAGCAGTGAAAGGGGACAGGGAAAGGGCAATCAGCCCCAGCATTTT. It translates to CASSERGQGKGNQPQHF. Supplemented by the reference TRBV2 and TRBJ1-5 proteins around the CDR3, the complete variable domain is EPEVTQTPSHQVTQMGQEVILRCVPISNHLYFYWYRQILGQKVEFLVSFYNNEISEKSEIFDDQFSVERPDGSNFTLKIRSTKLEDSAMYFCASSERGQGKGNQPQHFGDGTRLSIL.